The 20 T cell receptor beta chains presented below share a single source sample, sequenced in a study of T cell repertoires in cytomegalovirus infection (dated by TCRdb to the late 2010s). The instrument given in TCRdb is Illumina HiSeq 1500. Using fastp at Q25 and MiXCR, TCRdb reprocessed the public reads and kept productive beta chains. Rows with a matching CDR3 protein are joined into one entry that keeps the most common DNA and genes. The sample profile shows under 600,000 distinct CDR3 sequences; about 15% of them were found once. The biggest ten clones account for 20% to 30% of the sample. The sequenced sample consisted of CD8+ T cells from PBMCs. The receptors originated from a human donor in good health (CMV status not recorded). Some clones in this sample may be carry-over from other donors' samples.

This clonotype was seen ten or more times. The CDR3 protein is CAIRPGTSTDTQYF. CDR3 bases: TGTGCCATCAGACCCGGGACTAGCACAGATACGCAGTATTTT. The chain employs TRBV10-3 and TRBJ2-3; D perhaps matches TRBD2 (6 bases). Trimming shortened V by 6 bases and J by 0 bases, and 10 bases separated the two germline ends. There are 14 residues in the CDR3. The germline V gene has CDR1 ENHRY and CDR2 SYGVKD.

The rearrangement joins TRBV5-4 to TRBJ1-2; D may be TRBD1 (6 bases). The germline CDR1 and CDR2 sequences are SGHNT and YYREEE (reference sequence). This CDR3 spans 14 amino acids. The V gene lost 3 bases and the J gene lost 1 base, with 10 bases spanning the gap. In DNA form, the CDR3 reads TGTGCCAGCAGCTCCCGACAGGTTAACTATGGCTACACCTTC. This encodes CASSSRQVNYGYTF.

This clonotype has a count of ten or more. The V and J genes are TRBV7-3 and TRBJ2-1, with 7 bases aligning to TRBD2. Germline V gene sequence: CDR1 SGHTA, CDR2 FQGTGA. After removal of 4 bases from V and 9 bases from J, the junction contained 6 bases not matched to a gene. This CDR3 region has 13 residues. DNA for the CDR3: TGTGCCAGCAGCTGGGACTATGGCACTGAGCAGTTCTTC. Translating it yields CASSWDYGTEQFF.

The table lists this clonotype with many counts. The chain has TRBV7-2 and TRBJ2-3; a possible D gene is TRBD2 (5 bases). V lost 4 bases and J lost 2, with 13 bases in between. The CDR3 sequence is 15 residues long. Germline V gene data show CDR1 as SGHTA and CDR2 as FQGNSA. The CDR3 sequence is CASSSRGRYTDTQYF. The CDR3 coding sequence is TGTGCCAGCAGCTCGCGAGGGCGGTACACAGATACGCAGTATTTT.

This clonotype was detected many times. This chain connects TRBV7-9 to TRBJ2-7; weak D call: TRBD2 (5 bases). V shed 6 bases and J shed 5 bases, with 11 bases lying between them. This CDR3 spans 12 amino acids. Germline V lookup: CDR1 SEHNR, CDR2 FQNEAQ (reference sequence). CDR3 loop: CASRARENEQYF. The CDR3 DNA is TGTGCCAGCAGAGCCCGGGAAAACGAGCAGTACTTC.

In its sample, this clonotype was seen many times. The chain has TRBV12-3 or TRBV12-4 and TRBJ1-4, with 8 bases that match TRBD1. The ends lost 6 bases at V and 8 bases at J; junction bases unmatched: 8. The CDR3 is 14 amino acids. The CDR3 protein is CASRVQGAREKLFF. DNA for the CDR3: TGTGCCAGCAGGGTCCAGGGGGCGAGAGAAAAACTGTTTTTT.

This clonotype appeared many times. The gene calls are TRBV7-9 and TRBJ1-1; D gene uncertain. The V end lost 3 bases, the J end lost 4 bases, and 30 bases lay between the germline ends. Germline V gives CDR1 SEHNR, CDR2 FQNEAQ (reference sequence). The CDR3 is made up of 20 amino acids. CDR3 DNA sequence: TGTGCCAGCAGCTTCCGGGCCCTGGACCTCGGGTGGACGTTGAGCACTGAAGCTTTCTTT. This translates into CASSFRALDLGWTLSTEAFF. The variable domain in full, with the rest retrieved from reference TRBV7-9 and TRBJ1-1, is DTGVSQNPRHKITKRGQNVTFRCDPISEHNRLYWYRQTLGQGPEFLTYFQNEAQLEKSRLLSDRFSAERPKGSFSTLEIQRTEQGDSAMYLCASSFRALDLGWTLSTEAFFGQGTRLTVV.

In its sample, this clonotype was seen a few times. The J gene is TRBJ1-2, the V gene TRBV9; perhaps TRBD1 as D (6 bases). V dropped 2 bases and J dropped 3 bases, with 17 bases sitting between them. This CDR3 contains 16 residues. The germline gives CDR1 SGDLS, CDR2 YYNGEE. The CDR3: CASSVKVGGADYGYTF. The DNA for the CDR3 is TGTGCCAGCAGCGTTAAGGTTGGGGGCGCTGACTATGGCTACACCTTC.

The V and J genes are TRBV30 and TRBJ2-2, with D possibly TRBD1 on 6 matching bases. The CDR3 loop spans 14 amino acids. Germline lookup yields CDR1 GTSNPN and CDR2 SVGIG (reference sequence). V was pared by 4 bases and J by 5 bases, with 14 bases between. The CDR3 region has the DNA TGTGCCTGGATGCCCGGGACAACGACCGGGGAGCTGTTTTTT. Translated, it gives CAWMPGTTTGELFF. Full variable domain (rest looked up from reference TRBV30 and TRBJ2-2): SQTIHQWPATLVQPVGSPLSLECTVEGTSNPNLYWYRQAAGRGLQLLFYSVGIGQISSEVPQNLSASRPQDRQFILSSKKLLLSDSGFYLCAWMPGTTTGELFFGEGSRLTVL.

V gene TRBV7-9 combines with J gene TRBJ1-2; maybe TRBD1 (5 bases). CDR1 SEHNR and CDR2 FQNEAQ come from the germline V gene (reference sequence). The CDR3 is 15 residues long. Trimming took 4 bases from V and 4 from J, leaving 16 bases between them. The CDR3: CASSSWGGEVYGYTF. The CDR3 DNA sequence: TGTGCCAGCAGCTCCTGGGGGGGGGAGGTCTATGGCTACACCTTC.

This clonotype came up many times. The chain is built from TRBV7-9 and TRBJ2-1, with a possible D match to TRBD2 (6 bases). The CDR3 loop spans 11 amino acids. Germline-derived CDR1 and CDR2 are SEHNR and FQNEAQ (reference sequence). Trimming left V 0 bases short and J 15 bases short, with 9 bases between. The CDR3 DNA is TGTGCCAGCAGCTTAGCTAGCGGCGGGTTCTTC. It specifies CASSLASGGFF.

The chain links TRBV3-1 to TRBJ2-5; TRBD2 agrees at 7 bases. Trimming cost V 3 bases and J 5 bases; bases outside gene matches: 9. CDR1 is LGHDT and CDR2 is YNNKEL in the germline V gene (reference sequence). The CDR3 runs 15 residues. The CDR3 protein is CASSQPWEGRETQYF. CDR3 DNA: TGTGCCAGCAGCCAGCCCTGGGAGGGGAGGGAGACCCAGTACTTC.

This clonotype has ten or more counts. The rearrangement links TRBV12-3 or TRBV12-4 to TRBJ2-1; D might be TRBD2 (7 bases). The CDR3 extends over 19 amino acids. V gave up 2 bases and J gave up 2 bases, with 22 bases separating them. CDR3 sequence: CASSLMAVRRGPTYNEQFF. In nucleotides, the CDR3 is TGTGCCAGCAGTTTAATGGCTGTGCGGCGGGGGCCAACCTACAATGAGCAGTTCTTC.

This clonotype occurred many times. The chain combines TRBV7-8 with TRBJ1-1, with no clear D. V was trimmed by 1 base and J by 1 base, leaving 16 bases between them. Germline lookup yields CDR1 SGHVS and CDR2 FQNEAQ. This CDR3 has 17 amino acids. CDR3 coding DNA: TGTGCCAGCAGCTTAGGGTTCATCGGGCCTCAGAACACTGAAGCTTTCTTT. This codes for CASSLGFIGPQNTEAFF.

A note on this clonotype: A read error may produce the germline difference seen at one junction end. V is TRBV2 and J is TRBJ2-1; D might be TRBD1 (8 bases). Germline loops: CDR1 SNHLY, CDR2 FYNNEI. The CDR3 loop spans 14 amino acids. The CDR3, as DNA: TGTGCCAGCAGTTGGACAGGGAGGGACAAGGAGCAGTTCTTC. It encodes CASSWTGRDKEQFF. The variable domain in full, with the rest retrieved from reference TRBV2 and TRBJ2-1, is EPEVTQTPSHQVTQMGQEVILRCVPISNHLYFYWYRQILGQKVEFLVSFYNNEISEKSEIFDDQFSVERPDGSNFTLKIRSTKLEDSAMYFCASSWTGRDKEQFFGPGTRLTVL.

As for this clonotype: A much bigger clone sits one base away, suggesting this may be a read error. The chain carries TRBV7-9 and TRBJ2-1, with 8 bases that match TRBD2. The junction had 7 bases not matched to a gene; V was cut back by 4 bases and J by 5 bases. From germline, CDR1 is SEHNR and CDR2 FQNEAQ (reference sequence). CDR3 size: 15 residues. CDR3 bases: TGTGCCAGCAGCTCGGGGGGACTAGACCACAATGAGCAGTTCTTC. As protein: CASSSGGLDHNEQFF.

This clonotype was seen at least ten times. CDR3 in amino acids: CASSSNRRGNYGYTF. In DNA form, the CDR3 reads TGTGCCAGCAGCTCGAACCGGAGAGGGAACTATGGCTACACCTTC. The V and J genes are TRBV7-2 and TRBJ1-2, with D unclear. This CDR3 contains 15 residues. In germline, CDR1 is SGHTA, CDR2 FQGNSA. The V and J ends lost 4 bases and 2 bases respectively, with 14 bases between them. Full variable domain (rest looked up from reference TRBV7-2 and TRBJ1-2): GAGVSQSPSNKVTEKGKDVELRCDPISGHTALYWYRQSLGQGLEFLIYFQGNSAPDKSGLPSDRFSAERTGGSVSTLTIQRTQQEDSAVYLCASSSNRRGNYGYTFGSGTRLTVV.

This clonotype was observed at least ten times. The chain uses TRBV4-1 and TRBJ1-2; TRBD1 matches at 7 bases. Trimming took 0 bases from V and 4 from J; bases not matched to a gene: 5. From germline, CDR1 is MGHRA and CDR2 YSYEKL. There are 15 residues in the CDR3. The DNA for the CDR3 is TGCGCCAGCAGCCAAGATATTAGGACAGGCTATGGCTACACCTTC. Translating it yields CASSQDIRTGYGYTF.

CDR3 coding DNA: TGCGCCAGCAGCTTGGACCCGGGTCCCTACAATGAGCAGTTCTTC. Amino acids: CASSLDPGPYNEQFF. This rearrangement joins TRBV5-1 to TRBJ2-1; D not resolved. CDR1 and CDR2 from the germline V gene are SGHRS and YFSETQ. The CDR3 is 15 residues long. V was trimmed by 0 bases and J by 2 bases, leaving 9 bases between them.

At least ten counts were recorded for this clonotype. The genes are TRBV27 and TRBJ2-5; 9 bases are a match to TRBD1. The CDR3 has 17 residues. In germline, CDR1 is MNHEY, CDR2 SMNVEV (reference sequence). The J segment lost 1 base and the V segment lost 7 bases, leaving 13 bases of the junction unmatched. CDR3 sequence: CASKPGTGRPSQETQYF. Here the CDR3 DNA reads TGTGCCAGCAAACCCGGGACAGGGCGCCCTTCCCAAGAGACCCAGTACTTC.